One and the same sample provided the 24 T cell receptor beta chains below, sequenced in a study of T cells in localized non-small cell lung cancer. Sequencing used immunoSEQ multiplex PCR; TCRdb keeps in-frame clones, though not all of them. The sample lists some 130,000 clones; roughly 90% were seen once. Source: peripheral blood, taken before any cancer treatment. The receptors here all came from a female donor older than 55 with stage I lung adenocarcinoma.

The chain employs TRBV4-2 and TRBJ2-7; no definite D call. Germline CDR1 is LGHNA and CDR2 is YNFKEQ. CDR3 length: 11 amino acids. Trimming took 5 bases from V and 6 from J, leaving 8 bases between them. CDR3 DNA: TGTGCCAGCAGCTTGAACTTCGAGCAGTACTTC. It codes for CASSLNFEQYF.

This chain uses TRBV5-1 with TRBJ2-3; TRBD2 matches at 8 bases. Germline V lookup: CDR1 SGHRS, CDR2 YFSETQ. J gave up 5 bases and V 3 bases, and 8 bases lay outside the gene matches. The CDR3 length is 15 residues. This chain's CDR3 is CASSSGAGVGDTQYF. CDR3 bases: TGCGCCAGCAGCTCTGGAGCGGGAGTGGGAGATACGCAGTATTTT.

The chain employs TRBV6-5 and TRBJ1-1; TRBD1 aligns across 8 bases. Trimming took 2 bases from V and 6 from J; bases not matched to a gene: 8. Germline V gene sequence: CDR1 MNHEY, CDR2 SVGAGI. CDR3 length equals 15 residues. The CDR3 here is CASSYAQGARAEAFF. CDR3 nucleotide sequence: TGTGCCAGCAGTTACGCCCAGGGGGCGCGTGCTGAAGCTTTCTTT.

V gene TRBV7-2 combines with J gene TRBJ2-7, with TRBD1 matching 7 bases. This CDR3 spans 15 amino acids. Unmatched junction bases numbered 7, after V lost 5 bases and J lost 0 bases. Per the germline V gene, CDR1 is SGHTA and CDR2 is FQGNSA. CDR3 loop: CASSDRDRVSYEQYF. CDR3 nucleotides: TGTGCCAGCAGCGACCGGGACAGAGTCTCCTACGAGCAGTACTTC.

The CDR3 spells CASSGVMNTEAFF. CDR3 coding DNA: TGCGCCAGCAGCGGCGTTATGAACACTGAAGCTTTCTTT. J is TRBJ1-1 and V is TRBV5-1; D unclear. The CDR3 loop spans 13 amino acids. Trimming removed 4 bases from V and 0 bases from J, with 7 bases in between. Germline lookup yields CDR1 SGHRS and CDR2 YFSETQ. Drawing the rest from reference TRBV5-1 and TRBJ1-1, the complete variable domain is KAGVTQTPRYLIKTRGQQVTLSCSPISGHRSVSWYQQTPGQGLQFLFEYFSETQRNKGNFPGRFSGRQFSNSRSEMNVSTLELGDSALYLCASSGVMNTEAFFGQGTRLTVV.

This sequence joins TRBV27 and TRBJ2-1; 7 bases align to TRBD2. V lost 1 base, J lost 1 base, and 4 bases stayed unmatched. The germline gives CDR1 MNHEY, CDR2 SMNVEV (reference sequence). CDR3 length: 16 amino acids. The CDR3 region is CASSLWASGSYNEQFF. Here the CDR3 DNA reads TGTGCCAGCAGTTTATGGGCTAGCGGATCCTACAATGAGCAGTTCTTC.

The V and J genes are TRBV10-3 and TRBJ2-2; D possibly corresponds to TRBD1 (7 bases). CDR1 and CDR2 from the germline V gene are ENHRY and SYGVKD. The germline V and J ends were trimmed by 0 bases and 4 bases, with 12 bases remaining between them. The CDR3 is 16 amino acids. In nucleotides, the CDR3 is TGTGCCATCAGTGAGTCAGGAGGGGGCGGCACCGGGGAGCTGTTTTTT. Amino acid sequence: CAISESGGGGTGELFF.

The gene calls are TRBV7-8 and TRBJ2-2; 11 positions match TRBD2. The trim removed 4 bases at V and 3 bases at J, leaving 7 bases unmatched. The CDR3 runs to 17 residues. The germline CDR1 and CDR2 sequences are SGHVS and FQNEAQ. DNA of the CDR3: TGTGCCAGCAGCTGGGTAGCGGGAGGGTCAGACACCGGGGAGCTGTTTTTT. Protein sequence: CASSWVAGGSDTGELFF.

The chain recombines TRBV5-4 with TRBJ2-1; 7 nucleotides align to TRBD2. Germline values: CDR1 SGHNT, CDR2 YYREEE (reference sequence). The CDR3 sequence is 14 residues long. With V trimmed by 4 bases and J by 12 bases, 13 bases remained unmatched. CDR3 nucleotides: TGTGCCAGCAGCACCCGGGAGGAAGGGGTTACGCAGTTCTTC. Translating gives CASSTREEGVTQFF.

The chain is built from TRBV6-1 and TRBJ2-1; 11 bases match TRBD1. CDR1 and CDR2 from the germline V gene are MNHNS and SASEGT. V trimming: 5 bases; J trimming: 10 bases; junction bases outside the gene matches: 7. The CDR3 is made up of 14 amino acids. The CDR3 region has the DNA TGTGCCAGCAGTTCGGGGACAGGGGGTGTCGAGCAGTTCTTC. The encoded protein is CASSSGTGGVEQFF.

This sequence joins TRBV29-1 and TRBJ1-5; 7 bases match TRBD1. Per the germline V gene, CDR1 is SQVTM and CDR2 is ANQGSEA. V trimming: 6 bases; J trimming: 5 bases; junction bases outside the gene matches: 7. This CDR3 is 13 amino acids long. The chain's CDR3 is CSVRRGTDQPQHF. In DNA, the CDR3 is TGCAGCGTCCGCAGGGGGACAGATCAGCCCCAGCATTTT.

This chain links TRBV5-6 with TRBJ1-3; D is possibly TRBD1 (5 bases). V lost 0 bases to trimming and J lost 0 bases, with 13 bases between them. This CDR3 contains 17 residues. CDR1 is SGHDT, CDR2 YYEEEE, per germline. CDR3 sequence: CASSLAGSGNSGNTIYF. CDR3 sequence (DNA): TGTGCCAGCAGCTTGGCGGGGTCAGGGAACTCTGGAAACACCATATATTTT.

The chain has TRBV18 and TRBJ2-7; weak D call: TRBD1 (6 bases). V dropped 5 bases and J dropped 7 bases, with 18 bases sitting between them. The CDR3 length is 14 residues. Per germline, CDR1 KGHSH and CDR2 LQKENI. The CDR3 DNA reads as TGTGCCAGCTCAAAAAGACAGGACTTTGGGGAGCAGTACTTC. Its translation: CASSKRQDFGEQYF.

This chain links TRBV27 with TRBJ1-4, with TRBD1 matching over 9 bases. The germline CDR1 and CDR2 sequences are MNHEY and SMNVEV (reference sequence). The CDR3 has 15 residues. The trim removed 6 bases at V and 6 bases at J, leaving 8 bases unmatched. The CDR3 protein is CASRRRGQGYEKLFF. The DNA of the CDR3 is TGTGCCAGCAGGCGCCGCGGACAGGGGTATGAAAAACTGTTTTTT. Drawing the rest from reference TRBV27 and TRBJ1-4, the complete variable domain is EAQVTQNPRYLITVTGKKLTVTCSQNMNHEYMSWYRQDPGLGLRQIYYSMNVEVTDKGDVPEGYKVSRKEKRNFPLILESPSPNQTSLYFCASRRRGQGYEKLFFGSGTQLSVL.

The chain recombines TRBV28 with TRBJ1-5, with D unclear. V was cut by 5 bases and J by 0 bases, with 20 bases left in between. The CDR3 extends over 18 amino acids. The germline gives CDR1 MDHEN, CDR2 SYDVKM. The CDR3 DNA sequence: TGTGCCAGCAGTCCCGAGGGTCAATTAGCGGGTAGCAATCAGCCCCAGCATTTT. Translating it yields CASSPEGQLAGSNQPQHF.

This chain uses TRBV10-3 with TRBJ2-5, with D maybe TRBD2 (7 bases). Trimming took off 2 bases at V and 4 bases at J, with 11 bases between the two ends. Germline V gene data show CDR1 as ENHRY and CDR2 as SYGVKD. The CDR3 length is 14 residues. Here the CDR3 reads CAISEGGGGETQYF. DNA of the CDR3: TGTGCCATCAGTGAGGGGGGAGGGGGAGAGACCCAGTACTTC.

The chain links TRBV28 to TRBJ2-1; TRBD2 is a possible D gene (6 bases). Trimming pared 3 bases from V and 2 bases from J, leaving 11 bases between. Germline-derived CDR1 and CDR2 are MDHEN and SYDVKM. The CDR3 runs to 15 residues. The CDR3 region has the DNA TGTGCCAGCAGTTTTTTACGGGGGACCTACAATGAGCAGTTCTTC. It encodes CASSFLRGTYNEQFF.

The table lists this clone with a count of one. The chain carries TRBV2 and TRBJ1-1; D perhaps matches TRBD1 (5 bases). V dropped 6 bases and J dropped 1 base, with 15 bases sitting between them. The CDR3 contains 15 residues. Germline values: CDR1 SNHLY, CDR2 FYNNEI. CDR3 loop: CASRPRAGTNTEAFF. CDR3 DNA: TGTGCCAGCAGACCCAGGGCGGGGACGAACACTGAAGCTTTCTTT.

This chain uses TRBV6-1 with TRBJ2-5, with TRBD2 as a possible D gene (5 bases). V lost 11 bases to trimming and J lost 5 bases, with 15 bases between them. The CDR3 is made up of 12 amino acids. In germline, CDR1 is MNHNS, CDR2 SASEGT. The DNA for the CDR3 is TGTGCCGTGCGCCGGGGATTGGAGACCCAGTACTTC. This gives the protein CAVRRGLETQYF.

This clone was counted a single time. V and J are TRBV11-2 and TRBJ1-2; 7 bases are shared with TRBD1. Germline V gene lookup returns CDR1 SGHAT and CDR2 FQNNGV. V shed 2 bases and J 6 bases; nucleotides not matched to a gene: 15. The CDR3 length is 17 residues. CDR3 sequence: CASSLIRTGTVRDGYTF. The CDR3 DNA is TGTGCCAGCAGCTTAATCCGCACCGGGACAGTTAGGGATGGCTACACCTTC.

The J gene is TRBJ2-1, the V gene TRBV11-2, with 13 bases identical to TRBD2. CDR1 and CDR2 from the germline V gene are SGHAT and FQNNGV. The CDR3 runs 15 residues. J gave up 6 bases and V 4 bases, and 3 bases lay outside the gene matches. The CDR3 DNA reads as TGTGCCAGCAGCTCAGGACTAGCGGGAGCCAATGAGCAGTTCTTC. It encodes CASSSGLAGANEQFF.

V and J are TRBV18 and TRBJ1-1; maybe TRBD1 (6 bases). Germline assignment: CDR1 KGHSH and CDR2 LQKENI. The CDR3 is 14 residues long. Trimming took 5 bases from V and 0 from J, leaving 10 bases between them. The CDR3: CASSSRTVNTEAFF. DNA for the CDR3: TGTGCCAGCTCATCACGGACAGTGAACACTGAAGCTTTCTTT.

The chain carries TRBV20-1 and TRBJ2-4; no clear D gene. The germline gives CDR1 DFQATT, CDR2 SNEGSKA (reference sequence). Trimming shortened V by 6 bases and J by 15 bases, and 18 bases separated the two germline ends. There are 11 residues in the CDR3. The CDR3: CSASQGPRGYF. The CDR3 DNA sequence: TGCAGTGCCTCCCAAGGGCCACGCGGGTACTTC.

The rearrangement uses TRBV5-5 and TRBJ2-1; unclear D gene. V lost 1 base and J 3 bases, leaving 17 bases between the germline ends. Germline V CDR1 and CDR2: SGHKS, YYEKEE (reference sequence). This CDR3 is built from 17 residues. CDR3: CASSLTTGGKNYNEQFF. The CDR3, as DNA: TGTGCCAGCAGCTTGACTACTGGCGGTAAAAACTACAATGAGCAGTTCTTC.